These T cell receptor beta chains were read from a single sample in a study of T cell repertoires in cytomegalovirus infection. One entry per CDR3 protein results from TCRdb running MiXCR on the reads. The sample holds some 250,000 distinct CDR3 sequences, around 8.7% seen once. Input material: PBMCs. The receptors originated from a human donor in good health (CMV status not recorded). Some clones in this sample may be carry-over from other donors' samples. The CDR3 runs from the conserved cysteine through the conserved F or W. Fields, in order: clone size, V gene, J gene, D gene, CDR3 protein, CDR3 DNA. D genes are given only for firm matches. Only some rows state a clone size, as once, few, many or a class for expanded clones.

>many|TRBV7-8|TRBJ1-6|TRBD1
CASSSTGDSPLHF
TGTGCCAGCAGCTCGACAGGGGATTCACCCCTCCACTTT
>few|TRBV27|TRBJ1-2|.
CASTTWGRGGYTF
TGTGCCAGCACCACTTGGGGTCGGGGTGGCTACACCTTC
>.|TRBV4-2|TRBJ1-2|TRBD1
CASSHDRVYGYTF
TGTGCCAGCAGCCACGACAGGGTGTATGGCTACACCTTC
>.|TRBV27|TRBJ2-7|.
CASSAQGTRYEQYF
TGTGCCAGCAGTGCCCAGGGGACAAGATACGAGCAGTACTTC
>few|TRBV30|TRBJ2-3|.
CAWNLPPGTQYF
TGTGCCTGGAACCTACCACCCGGTACGCAGTATTTT
>.|TRBV7-9|TRBJ2-5|TRBD1
CASSWGTGKETQYF
TGTGCCAGCAGCTGGGGGACAGGGAAAGAGACCCAGTACTTC
>.|TRBV29-1|TRBJ2-1|TRBD2
CSVRVGLAGGNEQFF
TGCAGCGTTCGTGTGGGACTAGCGGGGGGCAATGAGCAGTTCTTC
>few|TRBV19|TRBJ2-1|.
CASSIEGQVYNEQFF
TGTGCCAGTAGTATTGAGGGGCAGGTTTACAATGAGCAGTTCTTC
>many|TRBV7-2|TRBJ1-6|.
CASSLVGGDKNSPLHF
TGTGCCAGCAGCTTAGTTGGGGGGGATAAGAATTCACCCCTCCACTTT
>.|TRBV20-1|TRBJ1-6|TRBD1
CSARSGTGNNSPLHF
TGCAGTGCGAGGAGTGGGACAGGGAATAATTCACCCCTCCACTTT
>many|TRBV7-2|TRBJ1-2|.
CASSRHAGGGYGYTF
TGTGCCAGCAGCCGACACGCTGGGGGGGGGTATGGCTACACCTTC
>many|TRBV24-1|TRBJ2-3|.
CATSDMAGRTDTQYF
TGTGCCACCAGTGATATGGCAGGGAGGACAGATACGCAGTATTTT
>many|TRBV6-2/TRBV6-3|TRBJ1-1|.
CASSPAGIEAFF
TGTGCCAGCAGTCCTGCAGGGATTGAAGCTTTCTTT
>few|TRBV6-6|TRBJ2-7|.
CASSYYGAGRTYEQYF
TGTGCCAGCAGTTACTACGGGGCAGGGCGAACCTACGAGCAGTACTTC
>many|TRBV7-2|TRBJ2-7|TRBD2
CASSIWGTSGRSSYEQYF
TGTGCCAGCAGCATCTGGGGGACTAGCGGACGATCCTCCTACGAGCAGTACTTC
>many|TRBV6-2/TRBV6-3|TRBJ2-7|.
CASSYSGPNSYEQYF
TGTGCCAGCAGTTACTCGGGGCCTAATTCCTACGAGCAGTACTTC
>few|TRBV28|TRBJ2-3|.
CASSETATDTQYF
TGTGCCAGCAGTGAGACAGCCACAGATACGCAGTATTTT
>few|TRBV13|TRBJ1-6|.
CASSYRDNSGSPLHF
TGTGCCAGCAGCTACCGGGATAACTCAGGGTCACCCCTCCACTTT
>many|TRBV7-2|TRBJ2-5|TRBD2
CASSRSGGGFQETQYF
TGTGCCAGCAGCCGTAGCGGGGGGGGATTCCAAGAGACCCAGTACTTC
>many|TRBV28|TRBJ1-1|.
CASSPGDMGLMNTEAFF
TGTGCCAGCAGTCCGGGGGATATGGGACTCATGAACACTGAAGCTTTCTTT
>many|TRBV7-2|TRBJ2-1|TRBD2
CASSRPGTSGIREQFF
TGTGCCAGCAGCCGCCCCGGGACTAGCGGGATACGTGAGCAGTTCTTC
>.|TRBV15|TRBJ1-5|TRBD1
CATSRGTGSNQPQHF
TGTGCCACCAGCAGAGGGACAGGGAGCAATCAGCCCCAGCATTTT